These T cell receptor beta chains were read from a single sample in a study of shared clonotypes between healthy human individuals. Sequencing used immunoSEQ multiplex PCR; TCRdb keeps in-frame clones, though not all of them. The sample carries about 1 million clones, 75% recorded once. Sequencing was performed on memory CD4+ T cells sorted from blood. All receptors derive from a man aged 18 to 29 in good health. CDR3s include the opening cysteine and the closing phenylalanine or tryptophan. The order of the fields is clone size, V gene, CDR3 protein. The size entry is marked missing in some rows and otherwise reads once, few, many or a size class.

.	TRBV29-1	CSVEGTVEGYGYTF
few	TRBV21-1	CASSKARLAASYEQYF
once	TRBV30	CAWSVRLVGTGGGSTDTQYF
.	TRBV5-1	CASSPSGNSGNTIYF
.	TRBV19	CASRYRGQNTEAFF
.	TRBV5-1	CASYDQGATNEQYF
.	TRBV4-3	CASSRSLSREQFF
.	TRBV5-1	CASSKGTSSNEQFF
.	TRBV6-7	CASRQEQFRGRSRNEKLFF
.	TRBV28	CASTPGPGDNTEAFF
.	TRBV19	CASSRRGAYTGELFF
once	TRBV5-1	CASSLGTATSTDTQYF
few	TRBV5-1	CASRKRDSFISTDTQYF
.	TRBV6-1	CASSPQAGPNGYTF
.	TRBV13	CASSRGTGYEQYF
once	TRBV7-6	CASSGESGRVYEQYF
few	TRBV5-1	CASSLVEGTMNTEAFF
.	TRBV5-6	CASSLRLVNYEQYF
.	TRBV6-1	CASTPGYGYTF
.	TRBV7-9	CASSYPELIGETQYF
.	TRBV6-5	CASSYGQGGYGYTF
.	TRBV11-2	CASSVGNPTDTQYF
.	TRBV7-3	CASSSGGDQYF
.	TRBV10-3	CAISGNSGEYQPQHF
few	TRBV19	CASSPLGGGFGEQYF
.	TRBV15	CATTDRENQPQHF
.	TRBV10-1	CASSRDPDQYF
few	TRBV5-1	CASSLDGVGNTEAFF
.	TRBV29-1	CSVGTGGNGYTF
.	TRBV6-1	CASSGRDRGIYEQFF
.	TRBV11-2	CASSLEHAGNSPLHF
once	TRBV29-1	CSVVFAGKYEQYF
.	TRBV5-1	CASSLAGYGYTF
.	TRBV5-1	CASTRDGGANVLTF
.	TRBV19	CASSLSPGNSPLHF
.	TRBV11-3	CASSLGGAGTDTQYF
.	TRBV19	CATEEGGNIQYF
.	TRBV7-9	CASSLLETEQFF
once	TRBV5-1	CASSLGSGFGNTIYF
.	TRBV5-6	CASSPLRAGGTEAFF
.	TRBV7-2	CASSPWTVWGTQYF
once	TRBV19	CASKREGEYNEQFF
few	TRBV7-9	CASSPKSGTYGYTF
.	TRBV11-2	CASTRNFRLDPDNEQFF
.	TRBV14	CASSQDVQRNLGYTF